Each of the 9 T cell receptor beta chains below was sequenced from the same sample in a study of blood T cell repertoires in COVID-19. This table comes from immunoSEQ multiplex PCR, and its TCRdb copy is limited to in-frame clones, with some not included. The sample records about 90,000 clones, 70% to 90% being singletons. What was sequenced was peripheral blood. These TCRs come from a man between 45 and 60 years old with COVID-19, enrolled during active disease.

The chain carries TRBV6-1 and TRBJ2-3, with D perhaps TRBD1 (6 bases). The V gene lost 2 bases and the J gene lost 0 bases, with 12 bases spanning the gap. The CDR3 spans 16 residues. Germline values: CDR1 MNHNS, CDR2 SASEGT. The CDR3 DNA follows: TGTGCCAGCAGTGAAACGACAGGATCTAGCACAGATACGCAGTATTTT. This encodes CASSETTGSSTDTQYF.

V and J are TRBV5-1 and TRBJ1-2, with unresolved D. This CDR3 has 15 amino acids. Trimming stripped 0 bases from V and 4 bases from J, with 13 bases between. Germline V gene lookup returns CDR1 SGHRS and CDR2 YFSETQ. The CDR3 region has the DNA TGCGCCAGCAGCTTGGAGGTGACAAGGTCCTATGGCTACACCTTC. As protein: CASSLEVTRSYGYTF.

This chain uses TRBV25-1 with TRBJ2-7; TRBD1 aligns across 9 bases. This CDR3 spans 14 amino acids. Germline V gene data show CDR1 as MGHDK and CDR2 as SYGVNS. The ends lost 8 bases at V and 2 bases at J; junction bases unmatched: 7. The CDR3 is CASAMGQGPYEQYF. In DNA, the CDR3 is TGTGCCAGCGCAATGGGACAGGGTCCCTACGAGCAGTACTTC.

This rearrangement joins TRBV18 to TRBJ2-7; the D gene is possibly TRBD1 (6 bases). Germline V gene lookup returns CDR1 KGHSH and CDR2 LQKENI. The CDR3 loop spans 18 amino acids. The V end lost 3 bases, the J end lost 4 bases, and 25 bases lay between the germline ends. As DNA, the CDR3 is TGTGCCAGCTCACCTAGTTACAGGGTCCAGTCTGTCCCGTACGAGCAGTACTTC. This translates into CASSPSYRVQSVPYEQYF.

V gene TRBV5-4 combines with J gene TRBJ1-4; 9 bases line up with TRBD1. This CDR3 is built from 15 residues. CDR1 SGHNT and CDR2 YYREEE come from the germline V gene (reference sequence). Trimming cost V 2 bases and J 8 bases; bases outside gene matches: 7. For the CDR3, the DNA is TGTGCCAGCAGCTTAGACAGGGGGTACGGAGAAAAACTGTTTTTT. Translating gives CASSLDRGYGEKLFF.

J is TRBJ2-4 and V is TRBV4-3; 14 bases agree with TRBD2. Looked up from germline, CDR1 is LGHNA and CDR2 is YSLEER. The CDR3 extends over 18 amino acids. J lost 1 base, V lost 4 bases, and 6 bases had no gene match. CDR3 sequence (DNA): TGCGCCAGCAGCCCCCAGACTAGCGGGGGGGCGGCCAAAAACATTCAGTACTTC. This sequence encodes CASSPQTSGGAAKNIQYF.

The J gene is TRBJ1-2, the V gene TRBV2; possible D gene TRBD1, 5 bases. Trimming shortened V by 5 bases and J by 6 bases, and 13 bases separated the two germline ends. CDR3 size: 13 residues. CDR1 is SNHLY, CDR2 FYNNEI, per germline. This CDR3 is CASSFARGDGYTF. The CDR3 DNA sequence: TGTGCCAGCAGTTTTGCCCGGGGGGATGGCTACACCTTC. The full variable domain, in which reference TRBV2 and TRBJ1-2 provide the parts outside the CDR3, is EPEVTQTPSHQVTQMGQEVILRCVPISNHLYFYWYRQILGQKVEFLVSFYNNEISEKSEIFDDQFSVERPDGSNFTLKIRSTKLEDSAMYFCASSFARGDGYTFGSGTRLTVV.

The chain recombines TRBV4-3 with TRBJ2-3, with 8 positions matching TRBD2. Germline-derived CDR1 and CDR2 are LGHNA and YSLEER. The trim removed 0 bases at V and 5 bases at J, leaving 7 bases unmatched. The CDR3 is made up of 16 amino acids. The CDR3 DNA reads as TGCGCCAGCAGCCAAGAATCTTCCGGGGGGGTAGATACGCAGTATTTT. Encoded protein: CASSQESSGGVDTQYF.

V is TRBV6-4 and J is TRBJ2-1, with D perhaps TRBD2 (6 bases). Trimming left V 10 bases short and J 6 bases short, with 19 bases between. CDR1 MRHNA and CDR2 SNTAGT come from the germline V gene. This CDR3 is 14 amino acids long. This CDR3 is CATQRAPGGNEQFF. The CDR3 bases are TGTGCCACCCAACGGGCACCCGGGGGCAATGAGCAGTTCTTC.